The clone carrying this T cell receptor beta chain was counted ten times or more. Its antigen is currently unknown. From fresh peripheral blood, 10 ml in volume, the PBMCs were obtained. The sample comes from a study of Graves' ophthalmopathy and Graves' hyperthyroidism. Study-wide points: Blood shared most expanded thyroid clonotypes above 0.001 frequency. Its predictions of ophthalmopathy progression gave the model 55% to 71% sensitivity and almost 75% specificity. Cross-validated, the 13-signature model showed 87.88%/81.08% sensitivity/specificity, and 80%/75% in the test set.

Amplified TCR beta CDR3 regions were obtained using RNA transcripts as template. An initial RT-PCR round employing HTBI primers preceded a second-round multiplex PCR. TCRdb reprocessed the multiplex PCR reads with MiXCR, giving one entry per CDR3 protein. The sample includes hundreds of thousands of distinct CDR3 sequences, roughly two fifths of them seen just once. The specimen was peripheral blood. The clonotype was recovered from an adult man with Graves' ophthalmopathy.

CDR3 sequence reads: CASRTGGKDEKLFF. CDR3 DNA sequence: TGTGCCAGTAGGACAGGGGGCAAGGATGAAAAACTGTTTTTT. The chain joins TRBV19 to TRBJ1-4; 10 bases are shared with TRBD1. The length of the CDR3 is 14 residues. Germline V lookup: CDR1 LNHDA, CDR2 SQIVND (reference sequence). V trimming: 6 bases; J trimming: 6 bases; junction bases outside the gene matches: 4. Complete variable domain (other parts from reference TRBV19 and TRBJ1-4): DGGITQSPKYLFRKEGQNVTLSCEQNLNHDAMYWYRQDPGQGLRLIYYSQIVNDFQKGDIAEGYSVSREKKESFPLTVTSAQKNPTAFYLCASRTGGKDEKLFFGSGTQLSVL.